A selection of T cell receptor beta chains follows, all from one sample in a study of T cell changes during pregnancy in multiple sclerosis. Sequencing was performed with immunoSEQ multiplex PCR; in TCRdb, only in-frame clones are kept and a portion is missing. The sample has 50,000 to 80,000 clones, roughly nine tenths seen once. This specimen was CD8+ T cells from peripheral blood mononuclear cells, taken before pregnancy. All receptors come from a female donor with multiple sclerosis, enrolled in a pregnancy study. Both conserved end residues are part of each CDR3. A D gene is named only where the DNA matches it firmly. Clone sizes are given selectively: once, few, many, or a class where the clone is expanded.

V	size	D	J	CDR3	DNA
TRBV27	.	.	TRBJ2-7	CASSEGSEQYF	TGTGCCAGCAGTGAGGGCTCCGAGCAGTACTTC
TRBV6-5	.	.	TRBJ2-5	CASSLEVDQETQYF	TGTGCCAGCAGTCTCGAGGTAGACCAAGAGACCCAGTACTTC
TRBV7-8	.	TRBD1	TRBJ2-1	CASSHPGTGDDNEQFF	TGTGCCAGCAGCCACCCCGGGACAGGGGACGACAATGAGCAGTTCTTC
TRBV29-1	.	.	TRBJ2-1	CSVEVGGAPEQFF	TGCAGCGTTGAAGTGGGGGGGGCGCCTGAGCAGTTCTTC
TRBV14	.	.	TRBJ1-2	CASSPGAYGYTF	TGTGCCAGCAGCCCAGGGGCCTATGGCTACACCTTC
TRBV2	few	TRBD1	TRBJ1-6	CASRRDSVNSPLHF	TGTGCCAGCAGGCGGGACAGCGTAAATTCACCCCTCCACTTT
TRBV27	.	TRBD1	TRBJ2-7	CASRWATGEPYEQYF	TGTGCCAGCAGGTGGGCGACAGGGGAACCATACGAGCAGTACTTC
TRBV19	.	.	TRBJ1-1	CASSYNRAQPTLNTEAFF	TGTGCCAGTAGTTACAACAGGGCGCAACCTACCTTGAACACTGAAGCTTTCTTT
TRBV19	.	.	TRBJ1-2	CASTWGSGGPAGYTF	TGTGCCAGTACATGGGGGAGTGGAGGGCCTGCGGGCTACACCTTC
TRBV9	once	TRBD1	TRBJ1-4	CASSVEGGGTDEKLFF	TGTGCCAGCAGCGTAGAAGGAGGGGGGACAGATGAAAAACTGTTTTTT
TRBV11-2	.	.	TRBJ2-7	CASSLEGGVREQYF	TGTGCCAGCAGCTTAGAGGGTGGAGTGCGGGAGCAGTACTTC
TRBV10-3	once	TRBD2	TRBJ2-7	CAISGGTSGDYEQYF	TGTGCCATCAGTGGTGGGACTAGCGGGGACTACGAGCAGTACTTC
TRBV13	.	.	TRBJ2-1	CASSFGGAAYNEQFF	TGTGCCAGCAGCTTTGGGGGGGCCGCCTACAATGAGCAGTTCTTC
TRBV5-1	.	.	TRBJ1-6	CASSLGVGHISYNSPLHF	TGCGCCAGCAGCTTGGGAGTGGGACATATCTCCTATAATTCACCCCTCCACTTT
TRBV6-1	.	.	TRBJ1-2	CASSETMEGYGYTF	TGTGCCAGCAGTGAAACGATGGAGGGCTATGGCTACACCTTC
TRBV6-1	.	TRBD1	TRBJ1-1	CASSGLGTGGPEAFF	TGTGCCAGCAGTGGTTTGGGGACAGGGGGCCCTGAAGCTTTCTTT
TRBV6-5	.	TRBD1	TRBJ2-1	CASSLRQGNNEQFF	TGTGCCAGCAGTCTAAGACAGGGAAACAATGAGCAGTTCTTC
TRBV6-4	.	TRBD2	TRBJ2-1	CASSPNGGDYNEQFF	TGTGCCAGCAGTCCTAACGGGGGGGACTACAATGAGCAGTTCTTC
TRBV2	.	TRBD2	TRBJ2-1	CASSELAGLNNEQFF	TGTGCCAGCAGTGAACTAGCGGGGCTTAACAATGAGCAGTTCTTC
TRBV6-5	.	.	TRBJ1-1	CASSPGDMNTEAFF	TGTGCCAGCAGCCCGGGGGATATGAACACTGAAGCTTTCTTT
TRBV9	.	TRBD2	TRBJ2-1	CASSLYDWGTSGGRGSYNEQFF	TGTGCCAGCAGCCTCTACGATTGGGGGACTAGCGGGGGTCGTGGGTCCTACAATGAGCAGTTCTTC
TRBV5-1	.	.	TRBJ2-5	CASSLGFRVWYQETQYF	TGCGCCAGCAGCTTGGGGTTTCGAGTTTGGTACCAAGAGACCCAGTACTTC
TRBV15	.	.	TRBJ1-2	CATSNGHYYTF	TGTGCCACCAGCAATGGACACTACTACACCTTC
TRBV2	.	TRBD2	TRBJ2-5	CASSDLASGEETQYF	TGTGCCAGCAGTGATTTAGCTAGCGGGGAAGAGACCCAGTACTTC
TRBV4-1	once	TRBD1	TRBJ1-6	CASSQEQGTEMNSPLHF	TGCGCCAGCAGCCAGGAACAGGGGACCGAGATGAATTCACCCCTCCACTTT
TRBV30	once	.	TRBJ2-7	CAWSGYEDEQYF	TGTGCCTGGAGTGGATATGAGGACGAGCAGTACTTC
TRBV5-1	once	.	TRBJ2-3	CASSLAGDTQYF	TGCGCCAGCAGCTTGGCAGGAGATACGCAGTATTTT
TRBV6-1	.	TRBD1	TRBJ2-3	CASREGQGFTDTQYF	TGTGCCAGCAGGGAAGGACAGGGGTTCACAGATACGCAGTATTTT
TRBV5-1	.	.	TRBJ2-1	CASSLDPGSYNEQFF	TGCGCCAGCAGCCTAGACCCCGGCTCCTACAATGAGCAGTTCTTC
TRBV12-5	.	TRBD1	TRBJ2-3	CASGTIRTGGSTDTQYF	TGTGCTAGTGGTACCATAAGGACAGGGGGCAGCACAGATACGCAGTATTTT
TRBV2	.	.	TRBJ2-3	CASSRDTQYF	TGTGCCAGCAGTCGAGATACGCAGTATTTT
TRBV9	.	TRBD2	TRBJ2-3	CASSPPGGDTDTQYF	TGTGCCAGCAGCCCCCCCGGGGGGGACACAGATACGCAGTATTTT
TRBV11-2	.	TRBD2	TRBJ2-7	CASSTPSGSSYEQYF	TGTGCCAGCAGCACTCCTAGCGGCAGCTCCTACGAGCAGTACTTC
TRBV7-7	.	.	TRBJ2-1	CASSLEGRGFDEQFF	TGTGCTAGCAGCTTAGAAGGACGGGGGTTTGATGAGCAGTTCTTC
TRBV7-2	.	.	TRBJ2-7	CASSFYRVTYEQYF	TGTGCCAGCAGCTTCTACAGGGTGACCTACGAGCAGTACTTC
TRBV29-1	.	TRBD2	TRBJ2-1	CSVEGLAGVYNEQFF	TGCAGCGTTGAAGGACTAGCGGGGGTATACAATGAGCAGTTCTTC
TRBV2	.	.	TRBJ2-1	CASSDLGVFASYNEQFF	TGTGCCAGCAGTGATTTAGGAGTATTCGCCTCCTACAATGAGCAGTTCTTC
TRBV27	once	TRBD1	TRBJ1-1	CASSSQGINTEAFF	TGTGCCAGCAGTTCACAGGGGATAAACACTGAAGCTTTCTTT
TRBV2	.	.	TRBJ2-7	CARAGTGSTYEQYF	TGTGCCAGGGCCGGCACAGGGTCAACCTACGAGCAGTACTTC
TRBV11-3	.	.	TRBJ2-2	CASSPTRNTGELFF	TGTGCCAGCAGCCCAACTAGGAACACCGGGGAGCTGTTTTTT
TRBV14	.	.	TRBJ1-3	CASSHYAGSGNTIYF	TGTGCCAGCAGCCACTACGCGGGCTCTGGAAACACCATATATTTT
TRBV9	.	.	TRBJ2-7	CASSVGDSYEQYF	TGTGCCAGCAGCGTAGGCGATAGCTACGAGCAGTACTTC
TRBV13	.	.	TRBJ1-1	CASSPDTGSDTEAFF	TGTGCCAGCAGCCCTGACACAGGGTCGGACACTGAAGCTTTCTTT
TRBV19	.	.	TRBJ1-1	CASLDSLNTEAFF	TGTGCCAGCCTCGACAGCTTGAACACTGAAGCTTTCTTT
TRBV9	.	.	TRBJ1-2	CASSVEGRDGVYGYTF	TGTGCCAGCAGCGTAGAGGGGCGGGACGGAGTATATGGCTACACCTTC
TRBV27	.	.	TRBJ1-1	CASSSPGSGGLNTEAFF	TGTGCCAGCAGTTCCCCCGGATCCGGCGGATTAAACACTGAAGCTTTCTTT
TRBV27	.	.	TRBJ1-1	CASSPMRHTEAFF	TGTGCCAGCAGTCCCATGAGGCACACTGAAGCTTTCTTT
TRBV11-2	.	TRBD1	TRBJ1-6	CASSFRGIGSYNSPLHF	TGTGCCAGCAGCTTCAGGGGGATCGGCTCCTATAATTCACCCCTCCACTTT
TRBV5-6	.	.	TRBJ2-2	CASSFTGLGELFF	TGTGCCAGCAGCTTCACAGGGCTCGGGGAGCTGTTTTTT
TRBV29-1	.	.	TRBJ1-2	CSAEVAGQAQGYTF	TGCAGCGCCGAGGTGGCAGGGCAGGCGCAAGGCTACACCTTC
TRBV9	.	TRBD1	TRBJ2-7	CASSPRTGGDSDYEQYF	TGTGCCAGCAGCCCAAGGACAGGGGGAGATTCCGACTACGAGCAGTACTTC
TRBV7-6	.	.	TRBJ2-3	CASSLNGGDTDTQYF	TGTGCCAGCAGCTTAAATGGAGGGGACACAGATACGCAGTATTTT
TRBV12-5	.	.	TRBJ1-2	CASGLLDLTGSRGGYTF	TGTGCTAGTGGTTTACTCGACCTAACAGGTTCCCGTGGGGGCTACACCTTC
TRBV29-1	.	.	TRBJ2-3	CSVEGISGSTDTQYF	TGCAGCGTTGAGGGCATCAGCGGGAGCACAGATACGCAGTATTTT
TRBV6-4	.	TRBD1	TRBJ1-4	CASNHRGGIEKLFF	TGTGCCAGTAATCACAGGGGTGGGATCGAAAAACTGTTTTTT
TRBV2	once	.	TRBJ2-7	CASCVLGDAYYEQYF	TGTGCCAGCTGTGTCCTCGGCGACGCCTACTACGAGCAGTACTTC
TRBV7-6	.	TRBD1	TRBJ2-6	CASSPLTGAFPGANVLTF	TGTGCCAGCAGCCCCTTGACAGGGGCCTTCCCTGGGGCCAACGTCCTGACTTTC
TRBV5-1	.	TRBD1	TRBJ1-2	CASRPGQDYGYTF	TGCGCCAGCAGGCCTGGACAGGACTATGGCTACACCTTC
TRBV19	few	TRBD2	TRBJ2-7	CASSQRGDNDEQYF	TGTGCCAGTAGTCAGCGGGGGGACAACGACGAGCAGTACTTC